The 8 T cell receptor beta chains presented below share a single source sample, sequenced in a study of cytomegalovirus exposure and HLA in healthy donors. The study ran its PCR with 60 Vbeta and 13 Jbeta primers. Data came from immunoSEQ multiplex PCR; TCRdb stores just in-frame clones and leaves some out. This repertoire shows approximately 220,000 clones, about 81% found once; its top ten account for approximately 6.5%. Sample: PBMCs. These receptor sequences come from a man aged 40-50 years in good health and CMV-seropositive.

With respect to this clone: The same CDR3 can be traced to other DNA sequences in this sample. This chain links TRBV5-4 with TRBJ2-2; 8 bases map to TRBD2. Looked up from germline, CDR1 is SGHNT and CDR2 is YYREEE (reference sequence). The length of the CDR3 is 16 residues. Losses at the gene ends were 0 bases for V and 1 base for J; bases not matched to a gene: 2. The CDR3 bases are TGTGCCAGCAGCTTGGGCCTAGCGGGGAACACCGGGGAGCTGTTTTTT. Translated, it gives CASSLGLAGNTGELFF.

The rearrangement uses TRBV27 and TRBJ1-2; 9 bases agree with TRBD1. V gave up 6 bases and J gave up 7 bases; unmatched junction bases: 12. The CDR3 is 15 amino acids. Per germline, CDR1 MNHEY and CDR2 SMNVEV (reference sequence). CDR3 nucleotides: TGTGCCAGCAGGGGACCGGGACAGGGCCTGTTTGGCTACACCTTC. Amino acids: CASRGPGQGLFGYTF.

V gene TRBV5-6 combines with J gene TRBJ1-4, with D uncertain. The CDR3 loop spans 15 amino acids. Per germline, CDR1 SGHDT and CDR2 YYEEEE. V was pared by 4 bases and J by 0 bases, with 10 bases between. This chain's CDR3 is CASSLRVSTNEKLFF. CDR3 DNA sequence: TGTGCCAGCAGCCTTCGAGTATCAACTAATGAAAAACTGTTTTTT.

This chain joins TRBV6-1 and TRBJ2-7; 8 nucleotides line up with TRBD1. The V and J ends lost 6 bases and 5 bases, in that order; junction bases with no gene match: 6. Germline V gene sequence: CDR1 MNHNS, CDR2 SASEGT. This CDR3 contains 13 residues. CDR3 in amino acids: CASRWTGMNEQYV. DNA for the CDR3: TGTGCCAGCAGGTGGACAGGGATGAACGAGCAGTACGTC.

In nucleotides, the CDR3 is TGTGCCAGCAGTCCATTGGGGCCCAGCGGCAATCAGCCCCAGCATTTT. This encodes CASSPLGPSGNQPQHF. The chain joins TRBV27 to TRBJ1-5; the D gene is possibly TRBD1 (5 bases). Germline lookup yields CDR1 MNHEY and CDR2 SMNVEV (reference sequence). The ends were cut back, 5 bases at V and 2 bases at J, with 16 bases in the middle. There are 16 residues in the CDR3.

Worth noting for this clone: The junction differs from germline at one of its ends, possibly a read error. This rearrangement joins TRBV7-9 to TRBJ1-5; weak D call: TRBD1 (6 bases). This CDR3 is built from 14 residues. CDR1 is SEHNR and CDR2 is FQNEAQ in the germline V gene (reference sequence). CDR3 protein: CSSSVQGFEQPQHF. In nucleotides, the CDR3 is TGTTCCAGCAGCGTACAGGGCTTTGAACAGCCCCAGCATTTT.

The CDR3 sequence: CASSSGLAGINEQFF. The CDR3 region has the DNA TGTGCCAGCAGCTCGGGCCTAGCGGGAATCAATGAGCAGTTCTTC. The chain uses TRBV27 and TRBJ2-1, with 9 bases fitting TRBD2. The V gene end was trimmed by 6 bases and the J gene end by 6 bases; junction bases not matched to a gene: 9. Germline CDR1 is MNHEY and CDR2 is SMNVEV (reference sequence). This CDR3 has 15 amino acids.

The chain uses TRBV29-1 and TRBJ1-1; possibly TRBD1 for D (5 bases). The CDR3 runs to 12 residues. The V end lost 7 bases, the J end lost 2 bases, and 11 bases lay between the germline ends. CDR1 SQVTM and CDR2 ANQGSEA come from the germline V gene. The CDR3 bases are TGCAGCGGGAGACAGAGTAACACTGAAGCTTTCTTT. Translation gives CSGRQSNTEAFF.